This TCR beta chain originates from a study of cytomegalovirus exposure and HLA in healthy donors (dated by TCRdb to 2016 to 2017). The study in broad terms: In an earlier analysis of approximately 500 of the donors, 250 to 350 Gb of sequence data and 100 million or so unique TCR beta sequences from 150 million to 200 million T cells were reported. Several DR-DQ haplotypes were treated as single units for association and clustering because of strong linkage in the cohort. A later analysis re-analyzed previously published TCR beta repertoires from 666 donors and added high-resolution HLA genotyping to study TCR occurrence patterns. Of the roughly 400 genotyped donors, around 81% fell in the genetic ancestry cluster associated with self-reported Caucasian donors. Across some 400 genotyped donors of the cohort, an average of about 250,000 unique TCR beta nucleotide sequences per donor were sequenced, and roughly 20% of those sequences were non-productive. An early release that covered about 600 HLA-typed donors contained approximately 300 gigabases of sequencing data and around 80 million unique TCR sequences. The study aimed to test whether signatures of past pathogen exposure could be identified by cataloging public T cell receptors. Besides the first cohort of roughly 700 subjects, a separate validation cohort made up of around 120 different subjects was used. High-throughput TCR immunosequencing, statistical association of individual TCRs with disease status, and machine learning were combined to predict cytomegalovirus infection status. In the later analysis, no new phenotypic data were used to find candidate immune exposures; instead, reliance was placed on TCR beta sequences and their occurrence across donors. The study used immunosequencing to profile the T cell repertoires of approximately 690 subjects and linked those repertoires to cytomegalovirus serostatus. The number of donors typed differed by locus, with 629-630 for A, B, C, DRB1 and DQB1, 522 for DQA1, approximately 570 for DPA1, and some 470 for DPB1. In a later genetic analysis, genome-wide SNP genotypes for about three fifths of the roughly 670 donors were used, and that subset was treated as a discovery cohort. To decide whether each TCR beta V gene segment behaved as functional or pseudogenic, an earlier analysis of over 500 of the donors relied on high-throughput TCR beta sequencing. Donor age, sex, ethnicity and CMV serostatus were compiled together with the repertoire data. Every repertoire in the discovery cohort had been generated on one and the same sequencing platform. Both class I and class II loci were covered by HLA typing, at four-digit resolution.

About this clone: The specificity of this receptor is unknown. Sequence at one end of the junction differs from germline and may be a read error.

The cohort was made up of 500 to 800 healthy bone marrow donors. All cohort members were sampled while nominally healthy, although unrecorded immune exposures were likely present. The donor tested CMV seronegative, placing the donor among the approximately 400 seronegative members of the cohort. Every donor gave a peripheral blood sample, and the peripheral blood mononuclear cells from that sample were used for TCR beta sequencing. Genomic DNA was extracted from the blood cell samples with the Qiagen DNeasy Blood Extraction Kit. Library preparation employed the immunoSEQ multiplex PCR assay. A mixture of 60 forward primers for TCR Vbeta segments and 13 reverse primers for TCR Jbeta segments was used in the multiplex PCR. A multiplex PCR assay on genomic DNA amplified the CDR3 region of rearranged TCR beta genes. On the Illumina HiSeq System, the amplified TCR beta libraries were sequenced as 87-base-pair reads. Per the original workflow: A later analysis counted some 80 million unique TCR beta chains across the 666 repertoires, and roughly 11 million of these chains were shared by at least two donors. To remove PCR and sequencing errors, raw reads were error-corrected and collapsed into unique sequences using a nearest-neighbor algorithm that merged closely related sequences. CDR3 sequences were aligned to IMGT reference sequences to assign V, D and J gene segments. Each retained sequence needed at least a six-nucleotide match to both a V gene segment and a J gene segment. A rearrangement counted as productive if the CDR3 had no stop codons and remained in frame with V and J, and every other rearrangement counted as non-productive. CDR3 was defined by IMGT convention, running from the second conserved V-encoded cysteine to the conserved J-encoded phenylalanine. The earlier analysis of approximately 590 of the donors excluded any sequence lacking an unambiguous match to a single V gene segment. An earlier analysis of 587 of the donors classified V segments as functional when productive rearrangements were above 56.7% and as segregating when the standard deviation between donors was above 5%. A statistical classification framework was developed to diagnose cytomegalovirus status using the catalog of TCR beta chain sequences. V and J gene assignment, in a later analysis, came from comparing TCR nucleotide sequences with IMGT/GENE-DB human TR gene sequences. A later analysis assigned CDR3 sequences and most-parsimonious VDJ recombination scenarios with the TCRdist pipeline. In a later analysis, every TCR beta chain was defined by the combination of its CDR3 amino acid sequence and its V-gene family, and reads without a unique V-gene family were dropped. As a way to deal with suspected cross-contamination and a sequencing artifact, a later analysis dropped roughly 620 nucleotide sequences that were highly shared and had low generation probability. A later analysis calculated a clonal expansion index for each public chain from normalized within-repertoire ranks of inferred template counts. In a later analysis, generation probabilities were computed using a VDJ recombination model fitted to out-of-frame rearrangements, and the results were checked against IGoR. In a later analysis, TCR-TCR, TCR-HLA and TCR-CMV co-occurrence was scored with hypergeometric tests, and a repertoire-size bias correction was applied to TCR pairs. False discovery rates were estimated in a later analysis by permuting HLA or CMV assignments 20 times. In a later analysis, co-occurring TCRs were grouped with DBSCAN, and TCRdist sequence similarity was added when clustering was performed within HLA-allele-positive subsets. For co-occurrence clustering, repertoires with fewer than 30,000 or more than 120,000 public chains were excluded, along with a handful of repertoires with anomalous nucleotide sharing. The table comes from immuneACCESS by way of TCRdb, which keeps in-frame sequences with V and J called. Part of the clones is missing from these tables; in studies checked, under half for an unresolved V gene and the rest for unknown reasons. The D gene and trimming were derived from the DNA, and the V and J assignments and clone size from that table. The sample profile shows about 270,000 clones; roughly 70% of them were found once. Of the sample, 2% to 2.5% falls within the top ten clones.

Results the study describes overall, beyond this receptor: The authors suggested that the approach could potentially be generalized to other disease states and immunological phenotypes. According to a later analysis, most CMV-associated TCR beta chains appeared to be HLA-restricted, and the HLA associations seemed to be driven largely by CMV exposure. A further reported finding was that TCR beta sequences accurately predicted the HLA-A and HLA-B alleles for most subjects in the first cohort. In a later analysis, some 18,000 TCR beta sequences were associated with specific HLA alleles at a false discovery rate of 0.05. The classifier was reported to diagnose cytomegalovirus status with high specificity and sensitivity in both the original and validation cohorts. Compared with the roughly 670-donor mean, donors in an Asian-associated ancestry cluster had fewer N-insertions in productive TCRs, according to a later genetic analysis. The presence/absence analyses assumed that sequencing depth was roughly uniform across donors, and that assumption may not be true. Because HLA typing was unavailable for some donors at each locus, only the typed subset was used in association tests. An earlier analysis of approximately 540 of the donors showed that most TCR beta V segments appeared in productive rearrangements either about 90% or about 30% of the time, which broadly matched IMGT annotations. Because counts were too low, more than 15 rarely observed V segments, including chromosome 9 orphons, were excluded from the earlier analysis of about 500 of the donors. The study listed around 160 TCR beta chains as associated with cytomegalovirus. Some IMGT-functional V segments, including TRBV6-2 and TRBV6-3, could not be told apart with the 87-base-pair reads, so those segments were excluded. A cluster of highly shared sequence variants was judged likely to be a technical artifact of the sequencing pipeline. Linkage disequilibrium might explain the correlated functional status among segregating V segments, but an unknown experimental factor could not be excluded. Compared with equally common non-associated chains, HLA-associated TCR beta chains in a later analysis were more clonally expanded and had lower generation probabilities. Only TCR beta chains were sequenced in this cohort, and the absence of alpha or paired-chain data limited detectable features. V-gene and J-gene trimming of TCR beta chains was associated with a missense DCLRE1C variant in a later genetic analysis, and the association was replicated in an independent cohort. Three of the identified cytomegalovirus-associated TCR beta chains were confirmed in vitro to be specific for cytomegalovirus antigens. For the cohort, immune exposure information was limited to CMV serostatus. In a later analysis, TCR association rates were found to vary across HLA loci, with the most associated TCRs seen for DRB1 alleles and the fewest for HLA-C alleles. In a later analysis, several top co-occurrence clusters were reported to appear linked to parvovirus B19, influenza, CMV and Epstein-Barr virus. Most TCR sequences were seen in very few donors, while some public TCRs were found in many individuals. Assigning TCR associations to individual alleles was difficult when HLA alleles, especially DR and DQ, strongly co-occurred.

Inclusive of the bounding cysteine and phenylalanine, the CDR3 is 13 residues long. The DNA shown is the 39-base CDR3, in frame from base 1. CDR1 SGHDT and CDR2 YYEEEE were looked up in the germline V gene. Recombination connected TRBV5-6 to TRBJ1-1; TRBD1 agrees with 7 junctional bases. The clonotype comes from a female donor in good health and CMV-seronegative. Sample: PBMCs. The sequenced DNA is TGTGCCGGCAGCCGACAGGGAGGCACTGAAGCTTTCTTT. Its protein is CAGSRQGGTEAFF.